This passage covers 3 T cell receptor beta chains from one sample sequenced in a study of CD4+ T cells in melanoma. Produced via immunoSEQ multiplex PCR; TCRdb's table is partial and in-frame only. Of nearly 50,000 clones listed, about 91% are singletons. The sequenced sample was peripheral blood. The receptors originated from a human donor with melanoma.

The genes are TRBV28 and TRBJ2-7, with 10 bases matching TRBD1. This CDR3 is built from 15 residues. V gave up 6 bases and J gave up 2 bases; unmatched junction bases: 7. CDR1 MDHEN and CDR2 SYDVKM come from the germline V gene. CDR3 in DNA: TGTGCCAGCAGCCGGGACAGGGGCGTCGCCTACGAGCAGTACTTC. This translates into CASSRDRGVAYEQYF.

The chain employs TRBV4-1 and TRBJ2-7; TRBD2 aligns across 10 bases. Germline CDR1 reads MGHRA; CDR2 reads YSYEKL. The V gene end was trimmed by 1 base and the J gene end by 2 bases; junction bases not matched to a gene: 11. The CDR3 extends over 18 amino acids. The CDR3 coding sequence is TGCGCCAGCAGCCAAGGAGATAGCGGGGGGACTATCACCTACGAGCAGTACTTC. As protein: CASSQGDSGGTITYEQYF.

The CDR3 region is CASSSTTGRGTGNTIYF. CDR3 nucleotides: TGCGCCAGCAGCTCGACAACAGGGAGAGGAACTGGAAACACCATATATTTT. This chain connects TRBV5-1 to TRBJ1-3, with D perhaps matching TRBD1 (6 bases). The CDR3 consists of 17 residues. From germline, CDR1 is SGHRS and CDR2 YFSETQ. The V end lost 3 bases, the J end lost 2 bases, and 18 bases lay between the germline ends. Together with reference TRBV5-1 and TRBJ1-3, the CDR3 gives the full variable domain: KAGVTQTPRYLIKTRGQQVTLSCSPISGHRSVSWYQQTPGQGLQFLFEYFSETQRNKGNFPGRFSGRQFSNSRSEMNVSTLELGDSALYLCASSSTTGRGTGNTIYFGEGSWLTVV.